This TCR beta chain is from a study of blood T cell repertoires in COVID-19. Here immunoSEQ multiplex PCR was the method, and the copy in TCRdb shows in-frame clones only, minus some. The data contain some 250,000 clones, about nine tenths of them singletons. CDR1 is SGHRS, CDR2 YFSETQ, per germline. The CDR3 is 13 amino acids. Unmatched junction bases numbered 5, after V lost 5 bases and J lost 6 bases. Two negative PCRs, clearance, or symptom resolution had been documented for recovered Cohort 3 donors. This receptor was identified in a man aged 18 to 29 who had recovered from COVID-19. The chain couples TRBV5-1 to TRBJ2-3, with TRBD1 matching over 8 bases. The sample consisted of PBMCs or T cells enriched from blood (not recorded which). CDR3 region: CASRSGTGDTQYF. CDR3 sequence (DNA): TGCGCCAGCAGATCCGGGACAGGTGATACGCAGTATTTT.